The 17 T cell receptor beta chains given below trace back to one sample, sequenced in a study of blood T cell repertoires in COVID-19 (dated by TCRdb to 2018 to 2020). To prepare the library, the immunoSEQ multiplex PCR assay was applied. The source is immuneACCESS, and TCRdb retained only in-frame sequences with V and J called. Part of the clones is not carried over; for the studies checked, unresolved V genes explain less than half of this, and the remainder is unexplained. In this sample the table shows approximately 100,000 clones, more than 80% of which occur a single time. Around 1.1% of the sample is taken by the ten largest. The specimen sequenced was peripheral blood. These receptors were obtained from a human donor in a cohort sampled during active COVID-19.

The genes are TRBV11-3 and TRBJ2-3; D is unclear. The CDR3 is made up of 13 amino acids. Germline CDR1 SGHNT, CDR2 YENEEA. The V gene lost 3 bases and the J gene lost 6 bases, with 10 bases spanning the gap. The CDR3: CASSFGQSDTQYF. CDR3 in DNA: TGTGCCAGCAGCTTTGGGCAGTCGGATACGCAGTATTTT. The whole variable domain, remainder taken from reference TRBV11-3 and TRBJ2-3, is EAGVVQSPRYKIIEKKQPVAFWCNPISGHNTLYWYLQNLGQGPELLIRYENEEAVDDSQLPKDRFSAERLKGVDSTLKIQPAELGDSAVYLCASSFGQSDTQYFGPGTRLTVL.

The chain carries TRBV19 and TRBJ2-1; TRBD2 matches 7 bases. V lost 5 bases, J lost 6 bases, and 10 bases stayed unmatched. Looked up from germline, CDR1 is LNHDA and CDR2 is SQIVND (reference sequence). The length of the CDR3 is 15 residues. This chain's CDR3 is CASSPRTSVINEQFF. CDR3 nucleotide sequence: TGTGCCAGTAGTCCCCGGACTAGTGTGATCAATGAGCAGTTCTTC.

J is TRBJ2-2 and V is TRBV9, with 9 bases aligning to TRBD2. The CDR3 consists of 20 residues. Germline assignment: CDR1 SGDLS and CDR2 YYNGEE. The J segment lost 0 bases and the V segment lost 4 bases, leaving 16 bases of the junction unmatched. CDR3 in DNA: TGTGCCAGCAGCCCCCGACGGGGGCTAGCGGGGCTTACGAACACCGGGGAGCTGTTTTTT. Translation: CASSPRRGLAGLTNTGELFF. Filled out from reference TRBV9 and TRBJ2-2, the complete variable domain reads DSGVTQTPKHLITATGQRVTLRCSPRSGDLSVYWYQQSLDQGLQFLIQYYNGEERAKGNILERFSAQQFPDLHSELNLSSLELGDSALYFCASSPRRGLAGLTNTGELFFGEGSRLTVL.

V usage is TRBV18 and J usage is TRBJ1-1; no reliable D call. This CDR3 has 15 amino acids. Germline V gene lookup returns CDR1 KGHSH and CDR2 LQKENI. V gave up 3 bases and J gave up 0 bases, with 11 bases separating them. The CDR3 region is CASSPGRPMNTEAFF. The CDR3, as DNA: TGTGCCAGCTCACCGGGCAGGCCAATGAACACTGAAGCTTTCTTT.

This clone was found a few times. The V and J genes are TRBV27 and TRBJ1-2; weak D call: TRBD1 (6 bases). Germline CDR1 MNHEY, CDR2 SMNVEV (reference sequence). V lost 2 bases and J lost 4, with 8 bases in between. The CDR3 runs to 13 residues. The chain's CDR3 is CASSLGGAYGYTF. CDR3 DNA: TGTGCCAGCAGTTTAGGGGGGGCCTATGGCTACACCTTC.

The gene calls are TRBV2 and TRBJ2-2; maybe TRBD2 (6 bases). The germline V and J ends were trimmed by 6 bases and 3 bases, with 14 bases remaining between them. Germline V CDR1 and CDR2: SNHLY, FYNNEI. CDR3 length equals 15 residues. CDR3 DNA: TGTGCCAGCAGAGCGGGCCCCACCCACACCGGGGAGCTGTTTTTT. Protein sequence: CASRAGPTHTGELFF.

The chain recombines TRBV6-6 with TRBJ2-1, with TRBD2 as a possible D gene (5 bases). CDR3 length: 13 residues. The V end lost 3 bases, the J end lost 9 bases, and 12 bases lay between the germline ends. Germline CDR1 reads MNHNY; CDR2 reads SVGAGI (reference sequence). This CDR3 is CASSYEGLGEQFF. The CDR3 bases are TGTGCCAGCAGTTATGAAGGACTGGGTGAGCAGTTCTTC.

This clone was recorded once. The rearrangement uses TRBV5-1 and TRBJ1-6, with a tentative D call TRBD1 (6 bases). Trimming shortened V by 4 bases and J by 7 bases, and 15 bases separated the two germline ends. CDR3 length: 15 residues. Per germline, CDR1 SGHRS and CDR2 YFSETQ. The CDR3 protein is CASSKDSSTNSPLHF. The DNA for the CDR3 is TGCGCCAGCAGCAAGGACAGTTCAACAAATTCACCCCTCCACTTT.

The chain recombines TRBV14 with TRBJ1-1; D unresolved. The germline V and J ends were trimmed by 3 bases and 1 base, with 12 bases remaining between them. The CDR3 has 15 residues. Germline loops: CDR1 SGHDN, CDR2 FVKESK. The chain's CDR3 is CASSQYTSGNTEAFF. CDR3 DNA sequence: TGTGCCAGCAGCCAGTACACGTCAGGGAACACTGAAGCTTTCTTT.

V and J are TRBV27 and TRBJ1-1; D is perhaps TRBD1 (6 bases). V lost 3 bases and J 3 bases, leaving 8 bases between the germline ends. Germline V gene sequence: CDR1 MNHEY, CDR2 SMNVEV (reference sequence). The CDR3 length is 13 residues. The CDR3, as DNA: TGTGCCAGCAGTTTTAAGGGGGACACTGAAGCTTTCTTT. Its protein is CASSFKGDTEAFF.

The rearrangement links TRBV7-9 to TRBJ1-2, with a possible D match to TRBD1 (5 bases). Trimming took 7 bases from V and 3 from J, leaving 18 bases between them. This CDR3 has 15 amino acids. Germline V gene data show CDR1 as SEHNR and CDR2 as FQNEAQ (reference sequence). The CDR3 coding sequence is TGTGCCAGCACGGGGAGGGGCGCAGGTTACTATGGCTACACCTTC. Amino acid sequence: CASTGRGAGYYGYTF.

The chain has TRBV18 and TRBJ1-1; 9 positions match TRBD1. CDR1 is KGHSH and CDR2 is LQKENI in the germline V gene. V lost 3 bases to trimming and J lost 1 base; unmatched junction nucleotides: 6. CDR3 length: 16 residues. The CDR3 protein is CASSPFPTGGNTEAFF. As DNA, the CDR3 is TGTGCCAGCTCACCGTTTCCGACAGGGGGGAACACTGAAGCTTTCTTT.

In this sample, this clone turned up once. The chain joins TRBV27 to TRBJ2-1, with D tentatively TRBD1 (6 bases). Trimming shortened V by 6 bases and J by 4 bases, and 16 bases separated the two germline ends. Germline V gives CDR1 MNHEY, CDR2 SMNVEV (reference sequence). This CDR3 is built from 15 residues. The CDR3 nucleotides read TGTGCCAGCAGCCTTCGTCAGGGGCGGTACAATGAGCAGTTCTTC. Its protein product is CASSLRQGRYNEQFF.

The CDR3 bases are TGTGCCAGTAATGGCGGGGCCCTCTCGGAGACCCAGTACTTC. Protein sequence: CASNGGALSETQYF. The chain has TRBV19 and TRBJ2-5; tentative D call: TRBD2 (6 bases). The CDR3 contains 14 residues. The V end lost 7 bases, the J end lost 5 bases, and 17 bases lay between the germline ends. Germline CDR1 and CDR2: LNHDA and SQIVND (reference sequence). The complete variable domain, with remaining parts taken from reference TRBV19 and TRBJ2-5, reads DGGITQSPKYLFRKEGQNVTLSCEQNLNHDAMYWYRQDPGQGLRLIYYSQIVNDFQKGDIAEGYSVSREKKESFPLTVTSAQKNPTAFYLCASNGGALSETQYFGPGTRLLVL.

The chain has TRBV7-8 and TRBJ1-5; 7 bases match TRBD1. Losses at the gene ends were 5 bases for V and 7 bases for J; bases not matched to a gene: 8. Germline CDR1 reads SGHVS; CDR2 reads FQNEAQ. CDR3 length equals 14 residues. For the CDR3, the DNA is TGTGCCAGCAGCCCAGACAGGGTCAGACAGCCCCAGCATTTT. Its translation: CASSPDRVRQPQHF.

This clone was seen only a few times. This chain links TRBV4-3 with TRBJ1-5; 10 nucleotides agree with TRBD1. V lost 2 bases and J lost 7; bases outside the gene matches: 2. CDR1 and CDR2 (germline): LGHNA, YSLEER. The CDR3 has 14 amino acids. Here the CDR3 DNA reads TGCGCCAGCAGCCAATTGACAGGGGGCCAGCCCCAGCATTTT. Its translation is CASSQLTGGQPQHF.

The chain employs TRBV20-1 and TRBJ2-1; no definite D call. Germline CDR1 reads DFQATT; CDR2 reads SNEGSKA (reference sequence). Trimming cost V 3 bases and J 6 bases, with 3 bases left between them. The CDR3 contains 10 residues. CDR3 in amino acids: CSASRNEQFF. CDR3 in DNA: TGCAGTGCTAGCCGCAATGAGCAGTTCTTC.